This entry describes one T cell receptor beta chain. Sequenced by immunoSEQ multiplex PCR; TCRdb stores in-frame clones only, minus some. The top ten hold around 1.5% of the sample, which has some 190,000 clones, more than 70% seen once. The record originates from a study of blood T cell repertoires in COVID-19. Study-wide background: T cells, B-cell-depleted T cells, or PBMCs provided the cDNA or gDNA that served as material.

CDR1 and CDR2 from the germline V gene are MNHEY and SVGAGI. Trimming removed 6 bases at V and 4 bases at J, with 10 bases between. The CDR3 extends over 14 amino acids. The chain recombines TRBV6-5 with TRBJ1-6; D is possibly TRBD1 (5 bases). The specimen was peripheral blood. This clonotype was obtained from a man between 18 and 29 years old with active or convalescent COVID-19. CDR3 DNA: TGTGCCAGCAGGACCGACAGTTATAATTCACCCCTCCACTTT. Residues: CASRTDSYNSPLHF.